The 19 T cell receptor beta chains below come from one sample, sequenced in a study of blood T cell repertoires in COVID-19. Produced via immunoSEQ multiplex PCR; TCRdb's table is partial and in-frame only. The sample lists some 74,000 clones; around 77% were seen once. The sequenced material came from peripheral blood. Receptor source: a man between 65 and 85 years old with active or convalescent COVID-19.

This clone was seen only a few times. As DNA, the CDR3 is TGTGCCAGCAGCTTACAGTACGAGCAGTACTTC. This codes for CASSLQYEQYF. This sequence joins TRBV11-1 and TRBJ2-7; D is unresolved. The germline gives CDR1 SGHAT, CDR2 FQDESV (reference sequence). CDR3 length equals 11 residues. Trimming took 2 bases from V and 4 from J, leaving 3 bases between them.

V gene TRBV30 combines with J gene TRBJ2-7; TRBD2 matches at 7 bases. CDR3 length equals 13 residues. In germline, CDR1 is GTSNPN, CDR2 SVGIG (reference sequence). V was pared by 5 bases and J by 3 bases, with 7 bases of the junction left unmatched. CDR3 DNA sequence: TGTGCCTGGTGGGGAGGGTCGGGCTACGAGCAGTACTTC. Translating gives CAWWGGSGYEQYF. The whole variable domain, filled in from reference TRBV30 and TRBJ2-7, reads SQTIHQWPATLVQPVGSPLSLECTVEGTSNPNLYWYRQAAGRGLQLLFYSVGIGQISSEVPQNLSASRPQDRQFILSSKKLLLSDSGFYLCAWWGGSGYEQYFGPGTRLTVT.

The chain uses TRBV19 and TRBJ2-5; D is unresolved. Trimming took 5 bases from V and 1 from J, leaving 11 bases between them. The length of the CDR3 is 14 residues. Germline V gene sequence: CDR1 LNHDA, CDR2 SQIVND (reference sequence). CDR3: CASSLVGSQETQYF. CDR3 sequence (DNA): TGTGCCAGTAGTCTGGTGGGCAGCCAAGAGACCCAGTACTTC.

As regards this clone: This sample includes further DNA sequences coding for the same CDR3. The chain recombines TRBV6-5 with TRBJ2-5, with D perhaps matching TRBD1 (5 bases). Per germline, CDR1 MNHEY and CDR2 SVGAGI. The CDR3 runs to 12 residues. V lost 4 bases, J lost 4 bases, and 7 bases lay in between. CDR3 protein: CASSSQGETQYF. CDR3 coding DNA: TGTGCCAGCAGTTCTCAGGGAGAGACCCAGTACTTC.

The sample holds a few counts of this clone. The CDR3 DNA sequence: TGTGCCAGCAGCTTTTTCGGGATAGGGTACGAGCAGTACTTC. It is translated as CASSFFGIGYEQYF. The chain has TRBV7-2 and TRBJ2-7; TRBD2 is a possible D gene (5 bases). The CDR3 covers 14 residues. The ends were cut back, 3 bases at V and 4 bases at J, with 13 bases in the middle. Germline assignment: CDR1 SGHTA and CDR2 FQGNSA.

This clone came up a few times. The rearrangement links TRBV6-5 to TRBJ2-7, with D perhaps matching TRBD2 (6 bases). The V and J ends lost 0 bases and 3 bases respectively, with 9 bases between them. Per germline, CDR1 MNHEY and CDR2 SVGAGI. This CDR3 is 14 amino acids long. The CDR3 region is CASSYSGTDYEQYF. As DNA, the CDR3 is TGTGCCAGCAGTTACTCCGGGACTGACTACGAGCAGTACTTC.

This sequence joins TRBV2 and TRBJ2-7, with TRBD2 matching over 10 bases. The V gene's germline CDR1 is SNHLY and CDR2 FYNNEI. J was trimmed by 7 bases and V by 2 bases; bases with no gene match: 5. The CDR3 extends over 14 amino acids. The CDR3: CASSEKAGGREQYF. DNA for the CDR3: TGTGCCAGCAGTGAAAAAGCGGGGGGGCGGGAGCAGTACTTC.

The chain employs TRBV30 and TRBJ2-7, with TRBD2 matching 9 bases. The CDR3 consists of 14 residues. The germline CDR1 and CDR2 sequences are GTSNPN and SVGIG (reference sequence). Trimming at V came to 3 bases and at J to 5 bases, leaving 8 bases not matched to a gene. For the CDR3, the DNA is TGTGCCTGGAGCCTTGGCGGGGGGGCCAACGAGCAGTACTTC. It encodes CAWSLGGGANEQYF.

The chain is built from TRBV19 and TRBJ2-6; tentatively, D is TRBD2 (6 bases). In germline, CDR1 is LNHDA, CDR2 SQIVND (reference sequence). V dropped 6 bases and J dropped 0 bases, with 15 bases sitting between them. The CDR3 covers 17 residues. The CDR3 is CASSSMGGVSGANVLTF. CDR3 DNA sequence: TGTGCCAGTAGCTCTATGGGGGGAGTCTCTGGGGCCAACGTCCTGACTTTC.

Note on this clone: One end of the junction does not line up with germline, which may come from a read error. The chain uses TRBV7-7 and TRBJ2-5; no definite D call. Germline CDR1 reads SSHAT; CDR2 reads FNYEAQ (reference sequence). This CDR3 comprises 15 residues. As DNA, the CDR3 is TGTGCTAGCAGCTTAGAACGGCAGGCCACGGTGACCCAGTACTTC. Encoded protein: CASSLERQATVTQYF. The variable domain in full, completed from reference TRBV7-7 and TRBJ2-5, reads GAGVSQSPRYKVTKRGQDVTLRCDPISSHATLYWYQQALGQGPEFLTYFNYEAQPDKSGLPSDRFSAERPEGSISTLTIQRTEQRDSAMYRCASSLERQATVTQYFGPGTRLLVL.

The rearrangement joins TRBV7-2 to TRBJ2-3, with D possibly matching TRBD1 (5 bases). The CDR3 loop spans 15 amino acids. CDR1 is SGHTA and CDR2 is FQGNSA in the germline V gene. V was shortened by 3 bases and J by 5 bases, with 15 bases between the two germline ends. The CDR3 DNA sequence: TGTGCCAGCAGCTTCTATTCAGGGCACAGAGATACGCAGTATTTT. Its protein is CASSFYSGHRDTQYF.

This rearrangement joins TRBV28 to TRBJ2-3, with a weak D call TRBD2 (5 bases). The CDR3 length is 12 residues. The V end was cut by 2 bases, the J end by 8 bases, with 8 bases between. Germline CDR1 MDHEN, CDR2 SYDVKM. CDR3 sequence (DNA): TGTGCCAGCAGTTTAGTGGGGAGTACGCAGTATTTT. It is translated as CASSLVGSTQYF. Filled out from reference TRBV28 and TRBJ2-3, the complete variable domain reads DVKVTQSSRYLVKRTGEKVFLECVQDMDHENMFWYRQDPGLGLRLIYFSYDVKMKEKGDIPEGYSVSREKKERFSLILESASTNQTSMYLCASSLVGSTQYFGPGTRLTVL.

This chain links TRBV6-6 with TRBJ2-1, with 10 nucleotides matching TRBD2. V shed 8 bases and J 4 bases; nucleotides not matched to a gene: 5. Germline lookup yields CDR1 MNHNY and CDR2 SVGAGI (reference sequence). The CDR3 spans 14 residues. The chain's CDR3 is CASAERGGYNEQFF. The CDR3 nucleotides read TGTGCCAGCGCAGAGCGGGGGGGATACAATGAGCAGTTCTTC.

The chain joins TRBV18 to TRBJ1-2; 8 bases align to TRBD1. V lost 3 bases to trimming and J lost 0 bases; unmatched junction nucleotides: 12. The CDR3 totals 18 residues. Germline CDR1 is KGHSH and CDR2 is LQKENI. The CDR3 DNA reads TGTGCCAGCTCACCCCATGTGACAGGGGACTTGCCTAACTATGGCTACACCTTC. Its protein is CASSPHVTGDLPNYGYTF.

This clone was detected many times. The chain carries TRBV7-2 and TRBJ1-2; D is unclear. The CDR3 is made up of 15 amino acids. V was pared by 3 bases and J by 5 bases, with 16 bases between. From germline, CDR1 is SGHTA and CDR2 FQGNSA. CDR3 residues: CASSFGPDNQYGYTF. The CDR3 DNA follows: TGTGCCAGCAGCTTTGGGCCAGACAACCAATATGGCTACACCTTC.

The chain recombines TRBV29-1 with TRBJ2-3; 10 bases align to TRBD1. Trimming removed 5 bases from V and 3 bases from J; junction bases left unmatched: 8. The CDR3 consists of 15 residues. The germline V gene has CDR1 SQVTM and CDR2 ANQGSEA. The CDR3 sequence: CSVQPGQGVTDTQYF. The CDR3 DNA reads TGCAGCGTTCAACCTGGACAGGGGGTGACAGATACGCAGTATTTT.

This chain links TRBV6-5 with TRBJ2-3; TRBD2 might be the D (5 bases). The CDR3 runs 13 residues. Trimming shortened V by 4 bases and J by 6 bases, and 11 bases separated the two germline ends. Looked up from germline, CDR1 is MNHEY and CDR2 is SVGAGI. The CDR3 nucleotides are TGTGCCAGCAGTTTGGCGAGGGCCGATACGCAGTATTTT. As protein: CASSLARADTQYF.

This chain joins TRBV7-3 and TRBJ2-1; TRBD2 aligns across 8 bases. With V trimmed by 2 bases and J by 5 bases, 11 bases remained unmatched. This CDR3 region has 17 residues. Germline assignment: CDR1 SGHTA and CDR2 FQGTGA. The CDR3 bases are TGTGCCAGCAGCTTACCTCGCGGGGCGGGGGGCCACAATGAGCAGTTCTTC. Protein sequence: CASSLPRGAGGHNEQFF. Based on the CDR3 plus reference TRBV7-3 and TRBJ2-1, the full variable domain is GAGVSQTPSNKVTEKGKYVELRCDPISGHTALYWYRQSLGQGPEFLIYFQGTGAADDSGLPNDRFFAVRPEGSVSTLKIQRTERGDSAVYLCASSLPRGAGGHNEQFFGPGTRLTVL.

The chain couples TRBV30 to TRBJ1-1, with D unresolved. Germline V gives CDR1 GTSNPN, CDR2 SVGIG (reference sequence). This CDR3 comprises 13 residues. Trimming stripped 3 bases from V and 6 bases from J, with 14 bases between. CDR3 in amino acids: CAWSTTPPAEAFF. The CDR3 nucleotides are TGTGCCTGGAGCACGACACCGCCCGCTGAAGCTTTCTTT.